The 3 T cell receptor beta chains given below trace back to one sample, sequenced in a study of T cells after posttransplantation cyclophosphamide. Sequencing used immunoSEQ multiplex PCR; TCRdb keeps in-frame clones, though not all of them. The sample consists of roughly 1,500 clones, more than 70% of them appearing once. Busulfan-fludarabine conditioning, marrow transplant, and cyclophosphamide on days +3 and +4 were administered. The source was CD4+ T cells sorted from blood, collected after allogeneic stem cell transplant with posttransplant cyclophosphamide. The receptors stem from a female patient in her 60s who received an allogeneic stem cell transplant from a related donor and was CMV-positive. The graft donor may be the source of some T cells.

The chain links TRBV15 to TRBJ1-5; 7 nucleotides agree with TRBD1. V was pared by 5 bases and J by 2 bases, with 15 bases of the junction left unmatched. Germline CDR1 reads LNHNV; CDR2 reads YYDKDF (reference sequence). This CDR3 contains 18 residues. CDR3 protein: CATSAPGHLTGGNQPQHF. As DNA, the CDR3 is TGTGCCACCAGCGCACCGGGACACCTTACAGGGGGCAATCAGCCCCAGCATTTT.

The V and J genes are TRBV28 and TRBJ1-1; D possibly corresponds to TRBD1 (5 bases). This CDR3 is 13 amino acids long. Deletions cut 4 bases from V and 3 bases from J, with 9 bases between. The germline gives CDR1 MDHEN, CDR2 SYDVKM. The CDR3 loop is CASSWGTHTEAFF. CDR3 DNA sequence: TGTGCCAGCAGTTGGGGGACTCACACTGAAGCTTTCTTT.

The rearrangement uses TRBV7-6 and TRBJ2-2, with 8 bases fitting TRBD2. Germline V gene lookup returns CDR1 SGHVS and CDR2 FNYEAQ. This CDR3 has 17 residues. The trim removed 2 bases at V and 0 bases at J, leaving 5 bases unmatched. This chain's CDR3 is CASSLIRGGTNTGELFF. The CDR3 bases are TGTGCCAGCAGCTTAATACGGGGGGGGACGAACACCGGGGAGCTGTTTTTT.